This T cell receptor (beta chain) is drawn from a study of early stage breast cancer tumors. In the study overall: ER+/PR+/HER2- status applied to about 70% of the 16 invasive breast tumors. The ER+/PR+/HER2- tumors included fewer than ten ductal and a few lobular carcinomas. Findings of the study overall: Tumors had roughly 2.4-fold higher T cell density and higher clonality than adjacent normal breast tissue. Commonly generated sequences made up most enriched TCRB sequences shared between patients.

Sequencing was performed with immunoSEQ multiplex PCR; in TCRdb, only in-frame clones are kept and a portion is missing. The sample holds more than 65,000 clones; more than 70% are singletons and the top ten take approximately 4.5%. As concerns this clone: What it binds is not known.

From germline, CDR1 is SGHTA and CDR2 FQGNSA. J lost 3 bases, V lost 2 bases, and 6 bases had no gene match. The CDR3 is 17 amino acids. Sequencing was performed on blood. The chain couples TRBV7-2 to TRBJ2-2; 10 nucleotides match TRBD2. The clonotype was recovered from a person aged 35 to 50 with breast cancer. The CDR3 here is CASSLPRTSGDTGELFF. The CDR3 bases are TGTGCCAGCAGCTTACCCCGGACTAGCGGAGACACCGGGGAGCTGTTTTTT.